A single sample gave rise to the 30 T cell receptor beta chains below, sequenced in a study of T cell repertoires in cytomegalovirus infection. These TCRs are of unknown antigen specificity. MiXCR, run by TCRdb on the reads, gives a single entry per CDR3 protein. The table has 400,000 to 600,000 distinct CDR3 sequences, about 42% seen once; the top ten hold about two fifths. This specimen was cultured PBMCs, taken from culture after CMV antigen stimulation. Source of these receptors: a human donor in good health (CMV status not recorded). Some clones in this sample may be carry-over from other donors' samples.

The V and J genes are TRBV12-3 or TRBV12-4 and TRBJ2-3, with a possible D match to TRBD2 (5 bases). This CDR3 has 15 amino acids. Trimming cost V 5 bases and J 2 bases, with 14 bases left between them. The CDR3 protein is CASSGELDFTDTQYF. Written as DNA, the CDR3 is TGTGCCAGCAGTGGAGAACTAGATTTCACAGATACGCAGTATTTT.

The chain employs TRBV2 and TRBJ1-5, with TRBD1 matching 9 bases. The CDR3 has 15 amino acids. Germline-derived CDR1 and CDR2 are SNHLY and FYNNEI. V shed 3 bases, J shed 2 bases, and the junction held 2 bases outside the gene matches. The CDR3 region has the DNA TGTGCCAGCAGTGAGGACAGGGGAGGCAATCAGCCCCAGCATTTT. Translated, it gives CASSEDRGGNQPQHF.

J is TRBJ1-2 and V is TRBV12-5; D is possibly TRBD1 (5 bases). V lost 6 bases and J 2 bases, leaving 13 bases between the germline ends. The CDR3 has 14 residues. Germline-derived CDR1 and CDR2 are LGHNT and FRNRAP. Written as DNA, the CDR3 is TGTGCTAGTGGCCCAATGGAGGGGAACTATGGCTACACCTTC. Translating gives CASGPMEGNYGYTF.

The chain uses TRBV10-3 and TRBJ2-3; 7 bases agree with TRBD1. In germline, CDR1 is ENHRY, CDR2 SYGVKD. CDR3 length: 14 residues. After removal of 3 bases from V and 6 bases from J, the junction contained 6 bases not matched to a gene. The CDR3 DNA sequence: TGTGCCATCAGTGATAGACAGGGCTCGGATACGCAGTATTTT. Protein product: CAISDRQGSDTQYF.

This clonotype has just a few counts. The CDR3 DNA reads as TGTGCCAGCAGACCTAATACAGGGGGCGGAGAGACCCAGTACTTC. Amino acid sequence: CASRPNTGGGETQYF. The gene calls are TRBV2 and TRBJ2-5; 9 bases match TRBD1. This CDR3 has 15 amino acids. V lost 6 bases and J lost 4; bases outside the gene matches: 9. Germline V gene sequence: CDR1 SNHLY, CDR2 FYNNEI. Together with reference TRBV2 and TRBJ2-5, the CDR3 gives the full variable domain: EPEVTQTPSHQVTQMGQEVILRCVPISNHLYFYWYRQILGQKVEFLVSFYNNEISEKSEIFDDQFSVERPDGSNFTLKIRSTKLEDSAMYFCASRPNTGGGETQYFGPGTRLLVL.

J is TRBJ2-7 and V is TRBV13, with D tentatively TRBD2 (6 bases). The CDR3 runs to 16 residues. From germline, CDR1 is PRHDT and CDR2 FYEKMQ (reference sequence). The V end lost 0 bases, the J end lost 3 bases, and 15 bases lay between the germline ends. As DNA, the CDR3 is TGTGCCAGCAGCTTAGGAGGGTCGGGAGCTGGCTACGAGCAGTACTTC. It specifies CASSLGGSGAGYEQYF.

The sample holds a few counts of this clonotype. The rearrangement joins TRBV7-2 to TRBJ2-7; 7 nucleotides agree with TRBD2. Germline CDR1 reads SGHTA; CDR2 reads FQGNSA. The junction had 9 bases not matched to a gene; V was cut back by 1 base and J by 3 bases. The CDR3 extends over 16 amino acids. In DNA form, the CDR3 reads TGTGCCAGCAGCTTAGTGCGGGGGTCTGGTTTCTACGAGCAGTACTTC. It yields the protein CASSLVRGSGFYEQYF.

The chain joins TRBV7-6 to TRBJ2-5, with D possibly matching TRBD1 (5 bases). The CDR3 is made up of 13 amino acids. Trimming took 5 bases from V and 4 from J, leaving 11 bases between them. Germline V gives CDR1 SGHVS, CDR2 FNYEAQ. CDR3: CASSHRSSETQYF. For the CDR3, the DNA is TGTGCCAGCAGCCACAGGTCCTCAGAGACCCAGTACTTC.

This rearrangement joins TRBV2 to TRBJ2-3, with D uncertain. Germline values: CDR1 SNHLY, CDR2 FYNNEI. This CDR3 region has 14 residues. Trimming took off 8 bases at V and 3 bases at J, with 15 bases between the two ends. Here the CDR3 reads CASQSGGGTDTQYF. CDR3 bases: TGTGCCAGCCAGTCAGGCGGCGGAACAGATACGCAGTATTTT.

The chain uses TRBV6-1 and TRBJ1-1, with 9 bases that match TRBD1. The CDR3 has 14 amino acids. The ends lost 8 bases at V and 7 bases at J; junction bases unmatched: 11. From germline, CDR1 is MNHNS and CDR2 SASEGT. This CDR3 reads CASGRQGVALEAFF. The CDR3 DNA follows: TGTGCCAGCGGTAGACAGGGGGTGGCCCTTGAAGCTTTCTTT.

V and J are TRBV2 and TRBJ1-1; D gene uncertain. The germline CDR1 and CDR2 sequences are SNHLY and FYNNEI. CDR3 size: 12 residues. Trimming stripped 4 bases from V and 1 base from J, with 4 bases between. CDR3 nucleotide sequence: TGTGCCAGCAGTGCAAGGAACACTGAAGCTTTCTTT. It is translated as CASSARNTEAFF.

Points on this clonotype: This likely comes from a read error, as the CDR3 has no conserved phenylalanine or tryptophan at its end. This chain uses TRBV6-5 with TRBJ1-1; possible D gene TRBD1, 5 bases. Germline values: CDR1 MNHEY, CDR2 SVGAGI. V was clipped by 6 bases and J by 2 bases, with 10 bases between them. The CDR3 totals 13 residues. The CDR3 DNA sequence: TGTGCCAGCAGCCGCGACAGCAACACTGAAGCTTTCTCT. It specifies CASSRDSNTEAFS.

The chain carries TRBV7-2 and TRBJ1-2; 7 nucleotides match TRBD1. The J segment lost 8 bases and the V segment lost 3 bases, leaving 9 bases of the junction unmatched. The CDR3 extends over 14 amino acids. Germline values: CDR1 SGHTA, CDR2 FQGNSA. CDR3 sequence: CASSLVGGGSGYTF. For the CDR3, the DNA is TGTGCCAGCAGCTTGGTAGGGGGCGGTAGCGGCTACACCTTC.

This clonotype was picked up a small number of times. V is TRBV7-9 and J is TRBJ2-7, with D unresolved. V gave up 2 bases and J gave up 7 bases, with 12 bases separating them. The CDR3 spans 13 residues. From germline, CDR1 is SEHNR and CDR2 FQNEAQ (reference sequence). The CDR3 here is CASSLLVTGEQYF. The CDR3 DNA is TGTGCCAGCAGCTTATTGGTTACTGGAGAGCAGTACTTC. The whole variable domain, remainder taken from reference TRBV7-9 and TRBJ2-7, is DTGVSQNPRHKITKRGQNVTFRCDPISEHNRLYWYRQTLGQGPEFLTYFQNEAQLEKSRLLSDRFSAERPKGSFSTLEIQRTEQGDSAMYLCASSLLVTGEQYFGPGTRLTVT.

The genes are TRBV12-3 or TRBV12-4 and TRBJ1-5, with 8 bases that match TRBD1. The CDR3 covers 15 residues. V trimming: 7 bases; J trimming: 3 bases; junction bases outside the gene matches: 8. The CDR3 DNA reads as TGTGCCAGCAAGCTGACAGGGGCTAACAATCAGCCCCAGCATTTT. Translated: CASKLTGANNQPQHF.

This clonotype appeared a few times. The chain combines TRBV7-2 with TRBJ2-3; 10 positions match TRBD2. The germline V gene encodes CDR1 SGHTA and CDR2 FQGNSA. With 1 base clipped from V and 5 bases from J, the junction kept 3 bases outside the gene matches. The CDR3 length is 15 residues. CDR3 sequence reads: CASSLERLAGDTQYF. The CDR3 DNA follows: TGTGCCAGCAGCTTAGAGAGACTAGCGGGAGATACGCAGTATTTT. The full variable domain, with the rest looked up from reference TRBV7-2 and TRBJ2-3, is GAGVSQSPSNKVTEKGKDVELRCDPISGHTALYWYRQSLGQGLEFLIYFQGNSAPDKSGLPSDRFSAERTGGSVSTLTIQRTQQEDSAVYLCASSLERLAGDTQYFGPGTRLTVL.

This clonotype was detected a few times. The V call is TRBV20-1, the J call TRBJ2-1; a weak D match, TRBD2 (5 bases). Germline V gives CDR1 DFQATT, CDR2 SNEGSKA (reference sequence). CDR3 length: 15 residues. Trimming cost V 1 base and J 3 bases, with 13 bases left between them. In nucleotides, the CDR3 is TGCAGTGCTAGAGGTGTAGCGATACGCTACAATGAGCAGTTCTTC. It translates to CSARGVAIRYNEQFF.

This clonotype has more than one count but fewer than ten. The V call is TRBV4-2, the J call TRBJ2-2; D may correspond to TRBD1 or TRBD2 (5 bases each). This CDR3 has 17 residues. Germline V CDR1 and CDR2: LGHNA, YNFKEQ. Trimming removed 3 bases from V and 1 base from J, with 15 bases in between. The CDR3 region is CASSQSWVGVNTGELFF. CDR3 in DNA: TGTGCCAGCAGCCAGAGCTGGGTGGGGGTGAACACCGGGGAGCTGTTTTTT.

V is TRBV6-5 and J is TRBJ1-5, with 7 nucleotides matching TRBD1. Germline values: CDR1 MNHEY, CDR2 SVGAGI. The length of the CDR3 is 15 residues. V shed 4 bases and J 3 bases; nucleotides not matched to a gene: 6. CDR3 DNA sequence: TGTGCCAGCAGTTCCCGACAGGGATTCAATCAGCCCCAGCATTTT. This encodes CASSSRQGFNQPQHF.

As DNA, the CDR3 is TGTGCCAGCAGCTTAGACGGGCCCTGGGGGGAGCAGTACTTC. Translating gives CASSLDGPWGEQYF. The V call is TRBV7-2, the J call TRBJ2-7; D is tentatively TRBD1 or TRBD2 (5 bases each). The V end was cut by 1 base, the J end by 7 bases, with 14 bases between. Germline CDR1 and CDR2: SGHTA and FQGNSA. The CDR3 loop spans 14 amino acids.

The J gene is TRBJ1-2, the V gene TRBV2; the D is unclear. Looked up from germline, CDR1 is SNHLY and CDR2 is FYNNEI. This CDR3 has 13 amino acids. Deletions cut 4 bases from V and 0 bases from J, with 6 bases between. DNA for the CDR3: TGTGCCAGCAGTGGAAACGCTAACTATGGCTACACCTTC. Residues: CASSGNANYGYTF.

The chain joins TRBV6-2 or TRBV6-3 to TRBJ2-7; 10 bases are shared with TRBD2. There are 17 residues in the CDR3. Germline values: CDR1 MNHEY, CDR2 SVGEGT. V gave up 4 bases and J gave up 6 bases; unmatched junction bases: 15. CDR3 DNA sequence: TGTGCCAGCAGTTTCCCTGCGTACTTGAGCGGGGGGGCCGAGCAGTACTTC. This codes for CASSFPAYLSGGAEQYF.

V gene TRBV3-1 combines with J gene TRBJ1-1, with D possibly TRBD1 on 5 matching bases. The V end lost 1 base, the J end lost 3 bases, and 9 bases lay between the germline ends. The CDR3 sequence is 14 residues long. Germline V lookup: CDR1 LGHDT, CDR2 YNNKEL (reference sequence). CDR3 bases: TGTGCCAGCAGCCAAGGAGGGGCGGACACTGAAGCTTTCTTT. This sequence encodes CASSQGGADTEAFF.

This clonotype was found many times. This chain joins TRBV20-1 and TRBJ2-7; TRBD1 aligns across 7 bases. The CDR3 length is 13 residues. Trimming removed 6 bases from V and 6 bases from J; junction bases left unmatched: 11. The V gene's germline CDR1 is DFQATT and CDR2 SNEGSKA (reference sequence). CDR3 loop: CSADRDHSVEQYF. The CDR3 coding sequence is TGCAGTGCCGACAGGGATCACTCGGTCGAGCAGTACTTC.

This clonotype was seen only a few times. The chain employs TRBV20-1 and TRBJ1-3, with a weak D call TRBD1 (6 bases). The germline gives CDR1 DFQATT, CDR2 SNEGSKA (reference sequence). V dropped 3 bases and J dropped 3 bases, with 15 bases sitting between them. The CDR3 covers 15 residues. Here the CDR3 DNA reads TGCAGTGCTAGGAGGGGCAGGGGAAATGGAAACACCATATATTTT. Its translation is CSARRGRGNGNTIYF.

The chain couples TRBV6-2 or TRBV6-3 to TRBJ1-5; unclear D gene. This CDR3 is built from 13 residues. Germline V gene sequence: CDR1 MNHEY, CDR2 SVGEGT. The V gene lost 7 bases and the J gene lost 7 bases, with 14 bases spanning the gap. The CDR3 region is CASTGDGLQPQHF. CDR3 sequence (DNA): TGTGCCAGCACGGGCGATGGTTTACAGCCCCAGCATTTT.

In DNA, the CDR3 is TGTGCCAGCAGTTACCGGGACAGGGTCAACGAGCAGTACTTC. Translated: CASSYRDRVNEQYF. This chain joins TRBV7-2 and TRBJ2-7; 9 bases are a match to TRBD1. Per the germline V gene, CDR1 is SGHTA and CDR2 is FQGNSA. The CDR3 runs 14 residues. The V segment lost 6 bases and the J segment 5 bases; nucleotides outside the gene matches: 8.

V gene TRBV28 combines with J gene TRBJ2-7; TRBD1 is a possible D gene (5 bases). CDR1 MDHEN and CDR2 SYDVKM come from the germline V gene. V was clipped by 1 base and J by 7 bases, with 17 bases between them. The CDR3 spans 15 residues. The CDR3 DNA is TGTGCCAGCAGTTTATTGCGGCAGGGCCTTGGGGAGCAGTACTTC. Translated, it gives CASSLLRQGLGEQYF.

This chain uses TRBV5-1 with TRBJ2-5; D not resolved. This CDR3 has 14 residues. Germline V gives CDR1 SGHRS, CDR2 YFSETQ. Trimming removed 0 bases at V and 1 base at J, with 7 bases between. CDR3 residues: CASSLGAVQETQYF. The CDR3 nucleotides read TGCGCCAGCAGCTTGGGGGCGGTCCAAGAGACCCAGTACTTC.

This chain uses TRBV7-2 with TRBJ2-5, with 7 bases aligning to TRBD2. Germline values: CDR1 SGHTA, CDR2 FQGNSA. The CDR3 has 16 residues. With 2 bases clipped from V and 10 bases from J, the junction kept 16 bases outside the gene matches. CDR3 coding DNA: TGTGCCAGCAGCTTACAGGGTCCGGCTAGCGGCGAAAGCCAGTACTTC. Its protein is CASSLQGPASGESQYF.